This T cell receptor (beta chain) was identified in a study of somatic mutations in cytotoxic T cells in rheumatoid arthritis. Repertoires were generated with immunoSEQ multiplex PCR, while TCRdb's copy carries only in-frame clones and drops some. Seen here are roughly 6,800 clones, roughly 55% observed once, and the top ten hold about 25%. The table lists this clone with a few counts. CDR1 and CDR2 from the germline V gene are MDHEN and SYDVKM. This CDR3 is built from 13 residues. Trimming took 2 bases from V and 6 from J, leaving 10 bases between them. Sequencing was performed on CD8+ T cells sorted from blood. The receptor comes from a woman aged 40 to 55 in good health. The chain couples TRBV28 to TRBJ1-2; D gene ambiguous. The CDR3 loop is CASSLGVIDGYTF. In nucleotides, the CDR3 is TGTGCCAGCAGTTTAGGAGTGATCGATGGCTACACCTTC.